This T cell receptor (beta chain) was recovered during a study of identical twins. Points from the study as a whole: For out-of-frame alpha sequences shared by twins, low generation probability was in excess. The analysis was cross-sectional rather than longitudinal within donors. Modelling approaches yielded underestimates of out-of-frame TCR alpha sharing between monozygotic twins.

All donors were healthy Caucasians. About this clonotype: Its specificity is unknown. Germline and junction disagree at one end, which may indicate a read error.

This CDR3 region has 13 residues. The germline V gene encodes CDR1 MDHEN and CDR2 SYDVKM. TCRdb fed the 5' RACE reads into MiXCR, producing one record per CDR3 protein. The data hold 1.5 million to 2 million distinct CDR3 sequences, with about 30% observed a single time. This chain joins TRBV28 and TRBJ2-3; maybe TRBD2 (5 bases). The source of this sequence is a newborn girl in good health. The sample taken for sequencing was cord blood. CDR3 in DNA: TGTGCCAGCAGTTTGAGGGTTACAGATGCGCAGTATTTT. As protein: CASSLRVTDAQYF.